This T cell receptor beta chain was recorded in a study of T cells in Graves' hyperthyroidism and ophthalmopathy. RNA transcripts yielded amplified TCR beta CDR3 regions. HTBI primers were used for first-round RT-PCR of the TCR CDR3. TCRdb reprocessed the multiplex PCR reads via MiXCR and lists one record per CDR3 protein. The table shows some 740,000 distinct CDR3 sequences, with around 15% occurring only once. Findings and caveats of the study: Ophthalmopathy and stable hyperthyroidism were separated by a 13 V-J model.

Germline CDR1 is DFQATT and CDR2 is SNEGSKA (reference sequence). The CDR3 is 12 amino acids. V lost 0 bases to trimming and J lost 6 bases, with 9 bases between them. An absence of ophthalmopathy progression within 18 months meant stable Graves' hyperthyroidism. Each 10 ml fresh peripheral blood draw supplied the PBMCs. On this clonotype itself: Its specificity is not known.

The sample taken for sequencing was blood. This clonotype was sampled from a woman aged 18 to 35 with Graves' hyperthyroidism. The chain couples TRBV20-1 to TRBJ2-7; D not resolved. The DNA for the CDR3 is TGCAGTGCTAGAGATGTGGTTGGCGAGCAGTACTTC. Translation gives CSARDVVGEQYF.